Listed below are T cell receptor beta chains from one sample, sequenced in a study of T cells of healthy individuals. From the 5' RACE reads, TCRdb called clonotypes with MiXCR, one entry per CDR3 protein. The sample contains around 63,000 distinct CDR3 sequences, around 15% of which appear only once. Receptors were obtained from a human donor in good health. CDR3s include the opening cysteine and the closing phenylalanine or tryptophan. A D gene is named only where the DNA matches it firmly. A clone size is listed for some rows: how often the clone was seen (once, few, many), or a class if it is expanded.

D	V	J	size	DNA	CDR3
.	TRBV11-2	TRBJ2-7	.	TGTGCCAGCAGCTTACAACTAGGGAACGAGCAGTACTTC	CASSLQLGNEQYF
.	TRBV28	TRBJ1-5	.	TGTGCCAGCAGTAGACAGGAGTATCAGCCCCAGCATTTT	CASSRQEYQPQHF
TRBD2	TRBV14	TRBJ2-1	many	TGTGCCAGCAGCCAAAAAGAGTTTTGGCGGGAGGGCCCCTACAATGAGCAGTTCTTC	CASSQKEFWREGPYNEQFF
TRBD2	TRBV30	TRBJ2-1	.	TGTGCCTTTGGGACTAGCGGGGGGCTTAATGAGCAGTTCTTC	CAFGTSGGLNEQFF
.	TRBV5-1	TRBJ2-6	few	TGCGCCAGCAGCTTGGTTGGGAGCTCTGGGGCCAACGTCCTGACTTTC	CASSLVGSSGANVLTF
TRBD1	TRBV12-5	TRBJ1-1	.	TGTGCTAGTGGCCCTACAGGGGGATACACTGAAGCTTTCTTT	CASGPTGGYTEAFF
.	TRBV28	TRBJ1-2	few	TGTGCCAGCAGTTCCCGCAGGGTGGACTATGGCTACACCTTC	CASSSRRVDYGYTF
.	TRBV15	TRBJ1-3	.	TGTGCCACCAGCAGAGGGACCGCGTCACGAAACACCATATATTTT	CATSRGTASRNTIYF
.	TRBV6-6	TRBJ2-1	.	TGTGCCAGCAGCCCTCCTCAATCTACTGAGCAGTTCTTC	CASSPPQSTEQFF
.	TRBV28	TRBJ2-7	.	TGTGCCAGCAGTTTTTCCTCGGGAGAGATCGGCGAGCAGTACTTC	CASSFSSGEIGEQYF